This T cell receptor (beta chain) was identified in a study of shared clonotypes between healthy human individuals (dated by TCRdb to 2019 to 2021). Some background on the complete study: A couple of women and a few men aged 18 to 49 years were included in the cohort. To estimate repertoire size and how much clonotype sharing occurs between individuals, the study deeply sequenced the blood TCR repertoires of about five healthy adults. Libraries were prepared and TCR repertoires were sequenced by different laboratories using diverse techniques, in order to increase sequencing depth and limit assay-specific biases. Each donor's leukapheresis produced roughly between about 0.9 and 9.5 billion PBMCs. General conclusions and limits of the study: Because the study included only a small number of donors, the genetic and exposure-history diversity represented was limited. Sampling was restricted to blood, and TCR repertoires in tissues likely differ from the TCR repertoires found in blood. Based on pairwise subsampling, the degree of clonotype sharing among donors was expected to be affected by sequencing depth.

V is reduced by 5 bases and J by 5 bases, leaving a spacing of 12 bases between them. The CDR3 runs 13 residues from the cysteine to the phenylalanine. The CDR3 DNA has 39 bases and is translated from base 1. CDR1 and CDR2, looked up from the germline V gene (reference sequence), are LNHDA and SQIVND. The donors were healthy, HIV-negative adults who had no recently reported acute infections or vaccinations. Every donor was a Caucasian adult living in Nashville, Tennessee, USA. In the unsorted samples, 85 million to 100 million PBMCs were counted, and genomic DNA was extracted using the QIAamp DNA Blood Mini kit. After blood collection by leukapheresis, PBMCs were isolated using Ficoll-Histopaque density gradient centrifugation and then cryopreserved in the vapor phase of liquid nitrogen. A remark on this clone: Its antigen is unknown. Base qualities are not recorded, but no much larger clone differs from it by a single base.

Using the deep immunoSEQ assay, multiplex PCR amplified TCR CDR3 regions from genomic DNA. For each cell subset, the extracted genomic DNA was distributed evenly across all wells of several immunoSEQ 96-well plates, and each plate served as one replicate. For unsorted PBMC, 250 to 300 ng genomic DNA, equal to 25,000 to 35,000 T cell genomes, was loaded into each replicate PCR. Genomic DNA from unsorted PBMC was sequenced over ten immunoSEQ deep assay plates. The purified libraries were quantified using a Qubit 3.0 fluorometer, sized with a Bioanalyzer 2100, and then quantified again using the KAPA Library Quantification kit. Every immunoSEQ 96-well plate was sequenced on a separate single-read 150-cycle Illumina NextSeq 550 flow cell. As for the authors' bioinformatics: Because only junctional sequences without quality scores were contained in the immunoSEQ output, filtering matching that applied to full-length reads could not be performed. Sequences were annotated with PyIR, a Python wrapper for IgBLAST v1.9, and V/J genes and CDR3 were assigned using IMGT germline references. Reads were removed for weak V/J assignments (E-value above 1e-6), missing CDR3, stop codons, out-of-frame junctions, or ambiguous translated residues. V3J clonotypes were defined as sequences sharing the same inferred V gene, J gene, and CDR3 amino acid sequence. The percentage overlap between two repertoires was calculated by dividing the number of shared unique clonotypes by the size of the smaller repertoire. Three approaches were used to assess repertoire richness: RTK rarefaction, the Chao1 estimator, and Recon v2.1 estimates of unobserved clonotypes. Here the immuneACCESS table is served through TCRdb, limited to in-frame sequences with V and J called. Missing clones are a known gap in these copies; in checked studies unresolved V genes cover under half, and the rest lacks a known reason. V, J and clone size reflect that table, while D and trimming were determined from the DNA. The sample data list 450,000 to 500,000 clones, and 70% to 85% of these were observed just once. The ten largest make up approximately 12% of the sample.

The sample comprised PBMCs. The sequence is built from TRBV19 and TRBJ2-5; the D region possibly corresponds to TRBD2 (5 bases align). This receptor was taken from a woman aged 40 to 49 in good health. Some clones in this sample may be carry-over from other donors' samples. The CDR3 loop reads CASSLARSETQYF. The sequenced DNA: TGTGCCAGTAGTTTAGCGAGATCTGAGACCCAGTACTTC.